This T cell receptor (beta chain) was retrieved from a study of blood T cell repertoires in COVID-19. Study-level information: T cells, B-cell-depleted T cells, or PBMCs provided the cDNA or gDNA that served as material.

Clones were read by immunoSEQ multiplex PCR, and TCRdb kept only the in-frame ones, dropping some. The sample records around 270,000 clones, more than 85% being singletons. J lost 0 bases, V lost 5 bases, and 10 bases had no gene match. This CDR3 contains 17 residues. CDR1 is SNHLY and CDR2 is FYNNEI in the germline V gene. This receptor was identified in a man in his forties with acute or convalescent COVID-19. The rearrangement joins TRBV2 to TRBJ1-5, with 7 bases matching TRBD1. The source material was peripheral blood. The CDR3 bases are TGTGCCAGCAGTCGAGACAGGGTGGGTTATAGCAATCAGCCCCAGCATTTT. It translates to CASSRDRVGYSNQPQHF.